The 17 T cell receptor beta chains below all came from one sample that was sequenced in a study of response to subunit inactivated influenza vaccine. MiXCR, run by TCRdb on the RT-PCR reads, gives a single entry per CDR3 protein. This table has more than 150,000 distinct CDR3 sequences, around 8.8% appearing once. Sequencing used non-naive T cells sorted from PBMCs, obtained on the day of vaccination. The receptors were sampled from a middle-aged man who received an inactivated influenza vaccine.

The sample holds a few counts of this clonotype. The chain couples TRBV5-4 to TRBJ2-3, with TRBD2 matching over 14 bases. Germline V lookup: CDR1 SGHNT, CDR2 YYREEE (reference sequence). Losses at the gene ends were 4 bases for V and 6 bases for J; bases not matched to a gene: 7. The CDR3 consists of 16 residues. CDR3 coding DNA: TGTGCCAGCAGCGTGACTAGCGGGAGGGCCTACGATACGCAGTATTTT. Translating gives CASSVTSGRAYDTQYF.

The chain joins TRBV4-1 to TRBJ2-1; TRBD2 matches 12 bases. CDR1 is MGHRA and CDR2 is YSYEKL in the germline V gene. J gave up 7 bases and V 1 base, and 11 bases lay outside the gene matches. This CDR3 has 18 amino acids. The CDR3 DNA is TGCGCCAGCAGCCAAGGGGCTAGCGGGAGGGCAATGGGAAATGAGCAGTTCTTC. Translation gives CASSQGASGRAMGNEQFF.

The J gene is TRBJ1-5, the V gene TRBV7-6; TRBD1 matches at 7 bases. Germline V lookup: CDR1 SGHVS, CDR2 FNYEAQ. The V segment lost 5 bases and the J segment 4 bases; nucleotides outside the gene matches: 5. This CDR3 spans 14 amino acids. As DNA, the CDR3 is TGTGCCAGCAGCGAACAGACAGGGAATCAGCCCCAGCATTTT. Translating it yields CASSEQTGNQPQHF.

This clonotype was seen repeatedly, ten times or more. The chain carries TRBV10-3 and TRBJ2-7, with D unresolved. CDR1 is ENHRY, CDR2 SYGVKD, per germline. CDR3 length: 15 residues. V was clipped by 2 bases and J by 1 base, with 12 bases between them. CDR3 coding DNA: TGTGCCATCAGTGAGGCAGAACCACCTTCCTACGAGCAGTACTTC. Protein sequence: CAISEAEPPSYEQYF.

This clonotype was detected a few times. The V gene is TRBV5-1, the J gene TRBJ2-2; weak D call: TRBD1 (5 bases). The CDR3 loop spans 18 amino acids. Germline V gene data show CDR1 as SGHRS and CDR2 as YFSETQ. Trimming took off 0 bases at V and 1 base at J, with 16 bases between the two ends. This chain's CDR3 is CASSLGLQWQGNTGELFF. As DNA, the CDR3 is TGCGCCAGCAGCTTGGGCCTTCAGTGGCAGGGGAACACCGGGGAGCTGTTTTTT.

The CDR3, as DNA: TGCAGTGCTAGAGAAGTGAGGAGCTCCTACAATGAGCAGTTCTTC. Encoded protein: CSAREVRSSYNEQFF. This chain joins TRBV20-1 and TRBJ2-1; D is undetermined. The CDR3 runs 15 residues. Trimming pared 0 bases from V and 0 bases from J, leaving 9 bases between. Per germline, CDR1 DFQATT and CDR2 SNEGSKA (reference sequence).

This clonotype came up many times. The chain combines TRBV10-3 with TRBJ2-4; TRBD1 is a possible D gene (6 bases). This CDR3 has 13 residues. Per germline, CDR1 ENHRY and CDR2 SYGVKD. Trimming took 4 bases from V and 3 from J, leaving 7 bases between them. CDR3 nucleotides: TGTGCCATCAGTGTAGGGGGCAAAAACATTCAGTACTTC. Its protein product is CAISVGGKNIQYF.

The chain has TRBV15 and TRBJ2-1; possible D gene TRBD1, 5 bases. The ends were cut back, 5 bases at V and 10 bases at J, with 12 bases in the middle. CDR3 length equals 12 residues. Per germline, CDR1 LNHNV and CDR2 YYDKDF (reference sequence). CDR3 bases: TGTGCCACCAGCGGACACAAGCAGGAGCAGTTCTTC. The encoded protein is CATSGHKQEQFF.

This chain uses TRBV5-1 with TRBJ2-5; 15 positions match TRBD2. Losses at the gene ends were 4 bases for V and 4 bases for J; bases not matched to a gene: 8. The CDR3 length is 17 residues. Germline assignment: CDR1 SGHRS and CDR2 YFSETQ. The CDR3 sequence is CASSTSPGLAGGETQYF. CDR3 DNA: TGCGCCAGCAGCACTTCTCCGGGACTAGCGGGAGGAGAGACCCAGTACTTC.

This clonotype was seen repeatedly, ten times or more. This rearrangement joins TRBV29-1 to TRBJ1-1; 9 bases line up with TRBD1. The junction had 8 bases not matched to a gene; V was cut back by 6 bases and J by 12 bases. The CDR3 spans 11 residues. The germline V gene has CDR1 SQVTM and CDR2 ANQGSEA. The CDR3 loop is CSVDRGGGTFF. CDR3 nucleotide sequence: TGCAGCGTAGACAGGGGGGGTGGAACTTTCTTT.

This clonotype has a handful of counts. This sequence joins TRBV9 and TRBJ2-6, with unresolved D. Trimming shortened V by 4 bases and J by 0 bases, and 14 bases separated the two germline ends. Germline-derived CDR1 and CDR2 are SGDLS and YYNGEE. The CDR3 covers 17 residues. The CDR3 region is CASSRGLDHSGANVLTF. The DNA of the CDR3 is TGTGCCAGCAGCCGTGGGTTAGATCACTCTGGGGCCAACGTCCTGACTTTC.

This chain uses TRBV24-1 with TRBJ2-7, with D unresolved. V lost 3 bases to trimming and J lost 4 bases, with 6 bases between them. Germline V gives CDR1 KGHDR, CDR2 SFDVKD. CDR3 length equals 12 residues. CDR3: CATSDGLYEQYF. Written as DNA, the CDR3 is TGTGCCACCAGTGATGGCCTATACGAGCAGTACTTC.

Only a few counts were recorded for this clonotype. This chain uses TRBV30 with TRBJ1-1, with no clear D. CDR1 is GTSNPN, CDR2 SVGIG, per germline (reference sequence). V dropped 3 bases and J dropped 0 bases, with 17 bases sitting between them. The CDR3 length is 16 residues. CDR3 coding DNA: TGTGCCTGGAGGTCCCGGAGGGTGATCATGAACACTGAAGCTTTCTTT. Translated: CAWRSRRVIMNTEAFF.

This clonotype was counted between two and nine times. V usage is TRBV12-3 or TRBV12-4 and J usage is TRBJ2-2; 7 bases map to TRBD2. The trim removed 6 bases at V and 0 bases at J, leaving 7 bases unmatched. The CDR3 sequence is 16 residues long. CDR3: CASSIFSGSNTGELFF. CDR3 nucleotide sequence: TGTGCCAGCAGCATTTTTAGCGGGTCGAACACCGGGGAGCTGTTTTTT.

The chain uses TRBV30 and TRBJ1-5, with a possible D match to TRBD1 (5 bases). Per the germline V gene, CDR1 is GTSNPN and CDR2 is SVGIG (reference sequence). V lost 1 base, J lost 6 bases, and 16 bases lay in between. This CDR3 spans 15 amino acids. CDR3 sequence reads: CAWSAIGQGRQPQHF. The CDR3 bases are TGTGCCTGGAGTGCGATAGGGCAGGGCCGTCAGCCCCAGCATTTT.

This clonotype was detected only a few times. The V and J genes are TRBV9 and TRBJ1-6, with a tentative D call TRBD1 (5 bases). The CDR3 length is 14 residues. Trimming left V 0 bases short and J 7 bases short, with 8 bases between. Germline V gene data show CDR1 as SGDLS and CDR2 as YYNGEE. The CDR3 loop reads CASSVGGANSPLHF. Written as DNA, the CDR3 is TGTGCCAGCAGCGTAGGAGGGGCCAATTCACCCCTCCACTTT.

This clonotype has a count of ten or more. The chain is built from TRBV28 and TRBJ1-2, with 8 bases that match TRBD1. The ends lost 7 bases at V and 3 bases at J; junction bases unmatched: 7. This CDR3 comprises 14 residues. CDR1 MDHEN and CDR2 SYDVKM come from the germline V gene. In DNA, the CDR3 is TGTGCCAGCACGACAGGGGTCAGTGACTATGGCTACACCTTC. Protein: CASTTGVSDYGYTF.